The entry below describes one T cell receptor beta chain. The sample belongs to a study of blood T cell repertoires in COVID-19. As handled by the study authors: Reference gene primer amplification gave nucleated cell count estimates. Measured with immunoSEQ multiplex PCR; TCRdb has only the in-frame clones, and not every one. V, J and clone size reflect that table, while D and trimming were determined from the DNA. The data show about 300,000 clones, about 85% seen once. Between the trimmed V and J ends, which lost 6 bases and 5 bases, there was a span of 11 bases. Germline CDR1 is LNHNV and CDR2 is YYDKDF (reference sequence). The CDR3 is made up of 13 amino acids. Participants' reported clinical history set cohort assignment. Cohort 3 donors were reported recovered after two negative PCRs, clearance, or symptom resolution.

The chain uses TRBV15 and TRBJ1-5; no definite D call. Material: PBMCs or T cells enriched from blood (not recorded which). The clonotype comes from a woman aged 45 to 65 who had recovered from COVID-19. The CDR3 reads CATSAGRDQPQHF. The DNA of the CDR3 is TGTGCCACCAGTGCGGGGAGGGATCAGCCCCAGCATTTT.